Listed below are T cell receptor beta chains from one sample, sequenced in a study of cytomegalovirus exposure and HLA in healthy donors. Assay: immunoSEQ multiplex PCR; the TCRdb copy retains only in-frame clones and omits some. Found here are about 93,000 clones, around 77% of them singletons; the top ten hold about 7.3%. Sequencing input: PBMCs. These receptors originate from a man aged 25-45 years in good health and CMV-seronegative. Each CDR3 is given with its conserved first and last residue. D genes are given only for firm matches. Size is omitted from some rows. Given values are once, few, many or a class for expanded clones.

>.|TRBV29-1|TRBJ2-5|TRBD2
CSVDRAGQETQYF
TGCAGCGTGGATAGAGCGGGGCAAGAGACCCAGTACTTC
>.|TRBV4-1|TRBJ2-2|.
CASSPRGSGGLNTGELFF
TGCGCCAGCAGCCCCAGGGGGAGCGGGGGCCTAAACACCGGGGAGCTGTTTTTT
>.|TRBV27|TRBJ1-5|.
CASSPSQGWNQPQHF
TGTGCCAGCAGCCCCTCACAGGGTTGGAATCAGCCCCAGCATTTT
>.|TRBV9|TRBJ1-2|.
CASGGGFGYTF
TGTGCCAGCGGTGGGGGGTTCGGCTACACCTTC
>.|TRBV7-6|TRBJ2-2|.
CASSKYRDTGELFF
TGTGCCAGCAGCAAATACAGGGATACCGGGGAGCTGTTTTTT
>.|TRBV5-1|TRBJ2-3|.
CASSLMTVTDTQYF
TGCGCCAGCAGCCTCATGACAGTCACAGATACGCAGTATTTT
>.|TRBV5-6|TRBJ2-1|.
CASSLGGNEQFF
TGTGCCAGCAGCTTGGGAGGAAATGAGCAGTTCTTC
>.|TRBV21-1|TRBJ2-5|.
CATQGRSVETQYF
TGTGCCACCCAGGGAAGGTCAGTGGAGACCCAGTACTTC
>few|TRBV7-9|TRBJ2-7|.
CASSSPPHREGSYEQYF
TGTGCCAGCAGCTCACCCCCCCACAGGGAAGGCTCCTACGAGCAGTACTTC
>.|TRBV28|TRBJ1-3|.
CASSPPRQVGNTIYF
TGTGCCAGCAGTCCCCCCAGGCAGGTGGGAAACACCATATATTTT
>.|TRBV25-1|TRBJ2-7|TRBD2
CASSEYRGLAGGGEQYF
TGTGCCAGCAGTGAATACCGGGGACTAGCGGGAGGGGGCGAGCAGTACTTC
>.|TRBV11-2|TRBJ2-1|TRBD1
CASSLLGQGYNEQFF
TGTGCCAGCAGCTTACTGGGACAGGGGTACAATGAGCAGTTCTTC
>.|TRBV7-2|TRBJ2-1|TRBD2
CASSSRTSGRLSTGEQFF
TGTGCCAGCAGCTCCCGGACTAGCGGGAGACTAAGTACGGGTGAGCAGTTCTTC
>.|TRBV10-3|TRBJ2-4|.
CAISDQGRENIQYF
TGTGCCATCAGTGACCAGGGGCGCGAGAACATTCAGTACTTC
>.|TRBV19|TRBJ1-2|TRBD1
CASSMGTANYGYTF
TGTGCCAGTAGTATGGGGACAGCTAACTATGGCTACACCTTC
>.|TRBV6-1|TRBJ2-2|.
CASRDLGIGAGELFF
TGTGCCAGCAGGGACCTCGGGATAGGAGCGGGGGAGCTGTTTTTT
>.|TRBV2|TRBJ2-7|.
CASMRDTAYEQYF
TGTGCTAGCATGAGAGACACCGCCTACGAGCAGTACTTC
>few|TRBV29-1|TRBJ2-2|TRBD2
CSAATSVIGTGELFF
TGCAGCGCCGCGACTAGCGTCATCGGCACCGGGGAGCTGTTTTTT
>.|TRBV6-5|TRBJ2-1|TRBD2
CASSSGTSGNSEQFF
TGTGCCAGCAGTTCCGGGACTAGCGGAAATAGTGAGCAGTTCTTC
>.|TRBV10-3|TRBJ1-1|TRBD1
CAISVGTGGTEAFF
TGTGCCATCAGTGTTGGGACAGGGGGCACTGAAGCTTTCTTT
>few|TRBV28|TRBJ1-1|.
CASSSPLNSFF
TGTGCCAGCAGTTCCCCCCTCAACAGTTTTTTT
>once|TRBV19|TRBJ2-6|TRBD1
CASSSGQGGANVLTF
TGTGCCAGTAGTAGCGGACAGGGTGGGGCCAACGTCCTGACTTTC
>once|TRBV30|TRBJ1-1|.
CAWSAGRGFTEAFF
TGTGCCTGGAGTGCGGGCAGGGGATTCACTGAAGCTTTCTTT
>.|TRBV11-3|TRBJ2-1|TRBD2
CASSLVLAGFNEQFF
TGTGCCAGCAGCTTAGTACTAGCGGGATTCAATGAGCAGTTCTTC
>.|TRBV7-2|TRBJ1-3|.
CASSLINSGNTIYF
TGTGCCAGCAGCTTAATAAACTCTGGAAACACCATATATTTT
>.|TRBV7-9|TRBJ2-7|TRBD2
CASSLGSGGVSYEQYF
TGTGCCAGCAGCTTAGGTAGCGGGGGTGTCTCCTACGAGCAGTACTTC
>.|TRBV30|TRBJ2-7|.
CAWSAGQLEQYF
TGTGCCTGGAGTGCCGGACAGCTCGAGCAGTACTTC